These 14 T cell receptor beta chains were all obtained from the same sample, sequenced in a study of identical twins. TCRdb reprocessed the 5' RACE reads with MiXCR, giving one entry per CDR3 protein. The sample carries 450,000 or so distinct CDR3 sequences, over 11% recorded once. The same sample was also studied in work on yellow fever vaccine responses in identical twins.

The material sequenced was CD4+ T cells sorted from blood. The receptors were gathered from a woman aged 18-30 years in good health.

This CDR3 reads CASSLPQNSYGYTF. DNA for the CDR3: TGTGCCAGCAGTTTGCCCCAGAACTCCTATGGCTACACCTTC. This chain links TRBV12-3 or TRBV12-4 with TRBJ1-2, with D unresolved. Between the trimmed V and J ends, which lost 3 bases and 4 bases, there was a span of 12 bases. The length of the CDR3 is 14 residues.

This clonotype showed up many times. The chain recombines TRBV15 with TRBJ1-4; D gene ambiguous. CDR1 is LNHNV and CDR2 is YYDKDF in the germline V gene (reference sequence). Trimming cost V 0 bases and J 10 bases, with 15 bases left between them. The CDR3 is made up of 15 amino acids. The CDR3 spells CATSRDGGGLSKLFF. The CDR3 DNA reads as TGTGCCACCAGCAGAGACGGCGGCGGACTCTCAAAACTGTTTTTT.

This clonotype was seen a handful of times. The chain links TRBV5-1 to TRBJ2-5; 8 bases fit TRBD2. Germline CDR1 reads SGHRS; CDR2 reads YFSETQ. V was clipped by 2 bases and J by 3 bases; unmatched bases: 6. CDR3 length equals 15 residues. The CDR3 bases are TGCGCCAGCAGCTTAAGCGGGAGAGTGGAAGAGACCCAGTACTTC. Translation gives CASSLSGRVEETQYF.

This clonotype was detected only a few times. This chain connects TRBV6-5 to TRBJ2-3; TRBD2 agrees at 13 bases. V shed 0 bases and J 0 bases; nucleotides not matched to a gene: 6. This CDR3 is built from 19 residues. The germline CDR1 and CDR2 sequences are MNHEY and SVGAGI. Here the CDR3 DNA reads TGTGCCAGCAGTTACTCTGGACTAGCGGGAGATACTAGCACAGATACGCAGTATTTT. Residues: CASSYSGLAGDTSTDTQYF.

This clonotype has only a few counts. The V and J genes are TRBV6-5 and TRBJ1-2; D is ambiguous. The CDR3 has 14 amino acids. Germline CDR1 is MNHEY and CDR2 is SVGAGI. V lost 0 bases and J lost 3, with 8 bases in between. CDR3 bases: TGTGCCAGCAGTTACTCGGGGAGAGACTATGGCTACACCTTC. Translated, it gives CASSYSGRDYGYTF.

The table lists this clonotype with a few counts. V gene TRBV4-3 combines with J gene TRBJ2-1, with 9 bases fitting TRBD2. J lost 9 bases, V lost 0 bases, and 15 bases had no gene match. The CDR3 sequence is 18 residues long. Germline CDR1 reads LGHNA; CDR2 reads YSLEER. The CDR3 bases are TGCGCCAGCAGCCAAGACCGGATCCGGGGGGGACTAGCTTCTGAGCAGTTCTTC. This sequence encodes CASSQDRIRGGLASEQFF.

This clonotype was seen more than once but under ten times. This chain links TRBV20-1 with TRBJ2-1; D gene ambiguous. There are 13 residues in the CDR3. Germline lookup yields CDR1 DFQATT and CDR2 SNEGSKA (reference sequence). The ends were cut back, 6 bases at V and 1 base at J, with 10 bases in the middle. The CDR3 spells CSAATVSYNEQFF. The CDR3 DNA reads TGCAGTGCAGCTACGGTATCCTACAATGAGCAGTTCTTC.

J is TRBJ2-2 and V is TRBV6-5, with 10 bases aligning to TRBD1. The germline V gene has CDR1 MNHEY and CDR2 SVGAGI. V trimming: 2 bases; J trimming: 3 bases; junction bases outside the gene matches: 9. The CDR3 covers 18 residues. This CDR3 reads CASSYLKPGTGDTGELFF. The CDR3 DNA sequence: TGTGCCAGCAGTTACCTAAAGCCCGGGACAGGGGACACCGGGGAGCTGTTTTTT.

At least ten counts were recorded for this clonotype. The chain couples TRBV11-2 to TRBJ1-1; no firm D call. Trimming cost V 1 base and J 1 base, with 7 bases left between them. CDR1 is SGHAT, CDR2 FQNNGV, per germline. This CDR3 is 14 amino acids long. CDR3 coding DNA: TGTGCCAGCAGCTTAGTCCGGGGGAACACTGAAGCTTTCTTT. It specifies CASSLVRGNTEAFF.

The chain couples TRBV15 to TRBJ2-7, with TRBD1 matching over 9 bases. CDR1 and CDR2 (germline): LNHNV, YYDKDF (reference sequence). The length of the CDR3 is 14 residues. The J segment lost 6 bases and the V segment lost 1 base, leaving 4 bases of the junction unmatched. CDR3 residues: CATSRGRQGGEQYF. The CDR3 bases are TGTGCCACCAGCAGAGGCCGACAGGGGGGCGAGCAGTACTTC.

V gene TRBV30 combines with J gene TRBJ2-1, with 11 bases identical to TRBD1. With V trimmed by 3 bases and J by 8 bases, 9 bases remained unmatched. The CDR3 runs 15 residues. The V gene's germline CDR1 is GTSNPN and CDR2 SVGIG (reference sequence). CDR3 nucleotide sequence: TGTGCCTGGAGCAAGGGACAGGGGGTTTTCGATGAGCAGTTCTTC. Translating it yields CAWSKGQGVFDEQFF.

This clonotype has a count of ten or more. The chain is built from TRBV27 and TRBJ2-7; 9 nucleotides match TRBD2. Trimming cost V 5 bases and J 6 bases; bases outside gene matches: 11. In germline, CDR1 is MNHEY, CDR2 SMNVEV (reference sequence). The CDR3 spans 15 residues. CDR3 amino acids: CASSKKLAGRGEQYF. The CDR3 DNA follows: TGTGCCAGCAGTAAGAAGCTAGCGGGGAGGGGCGAGCAGTACTTC.

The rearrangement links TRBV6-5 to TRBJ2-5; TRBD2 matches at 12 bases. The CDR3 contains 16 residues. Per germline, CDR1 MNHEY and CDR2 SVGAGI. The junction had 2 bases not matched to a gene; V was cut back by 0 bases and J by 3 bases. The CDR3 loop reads CASSYSGLAGEETQYF. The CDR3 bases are TGTGCCAGCAGTTACTCGGGACTAGCGGGTGAAGAGACCCAGTACTTC.

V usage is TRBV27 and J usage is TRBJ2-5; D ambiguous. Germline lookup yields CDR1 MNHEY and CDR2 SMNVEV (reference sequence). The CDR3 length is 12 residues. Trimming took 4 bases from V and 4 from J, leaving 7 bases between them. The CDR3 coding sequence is TGTGCCAGCAGTTCATGGAGAGAGACCCAGTACTTC. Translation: CASSSWRETQYF.